This T cell receptor beta chain appears in the sequencing data of a study of T-cell reconstitution after alpha-beta-depleted transplantation in children. This clonotype was observed many times. Its antigen is not identified. Losses at the gene ends were 2 bases for V and 10 bases for J; bases not matched to a gene: 14. The CDR3 has 17 amino acids. The germline gives CDR1 MNHEY, CDR2 SMNVEV (reference sequence). Unique molecular identifiers were used to barcode this TCRbeta library. MiXCR, applied by TCRdb to the PCR reads, yields one record per CDR3 protein. The sample lists roughly 300,000 distinct CDR3 sequences, 11% occurring once. Whole-study findings and limits: Diversity of TCRbeta at day 60 was high in some patients, arising from surviving recipient T cells and thymic progenitors. T-cell counts and diversity at one year following transplant were attributed mainly to newly produced T cells. After transplant, at about two months, alpha-beta T cells were reportedly derived from several hundred expanded graft clones.

The source was peripheral blood, collected 180 days after TCRalphabeta/CD19-depleted stem cell transplant. The receptor was derived from a male patient under 10 years old who had a stem cell transplant for chronic granulomatous disease, so the T cells may come from the graft donor. This rearrangement joins TRBV27 to TRBJ1-6; 7 bases match TRBD1. The CDR3 bases are TGTGCCAGCAGTTTAAAATGGGTGGACAGGCCTAACTCACCCCTCCACTTT. Amino acids: CASSLKWVDRPNSPLHF.